This T cell receptor (beta chain) was identified during a study of cytomegalovirus exposure and HLA in healthy donors (dated by TCRdb to about 2017). In the study overall: In an earlier analysis of 550 to 750 of the donors, around 290 Gb of sequence data and about 110 million unique TCR beta sequences from roughly 200 million T cells were reported. Rather than drawing on any new phenotypic data, the later analysis identified candidate immune exposures from TCR beta sequences and the way those sequences occurred across donors. In a later analysis, previously published TCR beta repertoires from 600 to 850 donors were re-analyzed and high-resolution HLA genotyping was added so that TCR occurrence patterns could be studied. Among a few hundred genotyped donors of the cohort, an average of roughly 240,000 unique TCR beta nucleotide sequences were sequenced per donor, 15% to 20% of them non-productive. The study aimed to test whether cataloging public T cell receptors could reveal signatures of past pathogen exposure. Of the roughly 400 genotyped donors, 65% to 90% fell in the genetic ancestry cluster associated with self-reported Caucasian donors. A separate validation cohort of roughly 130 different subjects was used in addition to the 666-subject first cohort. The number of typed donors differed by locus: about 620-640 for A, B, C, DRB1 and DQB1; approximately 540 for DQA1; about 600 for DPA1; and about 450 for DPB1. A later genetic analysis used genome-wide SNP genotypes for about 60% of the roughly 700 donors, treating that subset as a discovery cohort. The study profiled the T cell repertoires of fewer than 850 subjects by immunosequencing and related them to cytomegalovirus serostatus. An earlier analysis of 587 of the donors used high-throughput TCR beta sequencing to judge whether each TCR beta V gene segment behaved as functional or pseudogenic. Four or five DR-DQ haplotypes were handled as single units for association and clustering because linkage in the cohort was strong. An early release covering over 500 HLA-typed donors comprised 250 to 350 gigabases of sequencing data and approximately 85 million unique TCR sequences. The study combined high-throughput TCR immunosequencing, statistical association of individual TCRs with disease status, and machine learning to predict cytomegalovirus infection status. All discovery cohort repertoires had been generated on a single sequencing platform. Both class I and class II loci were covered by HLA typing, at four-digit resolution. Donor age, sex, ethnicity and CMV serostatus were collected together with the repertoire data.

Findings and caveats that apply to the study as a whole: Broadly in line with IMGT annotations, most TCR beta V segments showed up in productive rearrangements about 90% or about 30% of the time in an earlier analysis of a few hundred of the donors. When HLA alleles, especially DR and DQ, strongly co-occurred, TCR associations were difficult to assign to individual alleles. In a later analysis, HLA-associated TCR beta chains were found to be more clonally expanded and to have lower generation probabilities than equally common non-associated chains. The authors suggested that the approach could potentially be generalized to other disease states and immunological phenotypes. A later genetic analysis associated a missense DCLRE1C variant with V-gene and J-gene trimming of TCR beta chains, and an independent cohort replicated the association. According to a later genetic analysis, donors in an Asian-associated ancestry cluster had fewer N-insertions in productive TCRs than the approximately 650-donor mean. Only TCR beta chains were sequenced in this cohort, and the absence of alpha or paired-chain data limited detectable features. According to a later analysis, parvovirus B19, influenza, CMV and Epstein-Barr virus appeared linked to several top co-occurrence clusters. A later analysis found that TCR association rates varied across HLA loci, with DRB1 alleles showing the most associated TCRs and HLA-C alleles the fewest. Because HLA typing was unavailable for some donors at each locus, only the typed subset was used in association tests. Most CMV-associated TCR beta chains appeared to be HLA-restricted in a later analysis, and the HLA associations seemed to be driven largely by CMV exposure. A further reported finding was that TCR beta sequences accurately predicted the HLA-A and HLA-B alleles for most subjects in the first cohort. Because counts were too low, roughly 18 rarely observed V segments, including chromosome 9 orphons, were left out of the earlier analysis of about 500 of the donors. A later analysis associated 15,000 to 20,000 TCR beta sequences with specific HLA alleles at a false discovery rate of 0.05. In both the original and validation cohorts, the classifier was reported to diagnose cytomegalovirus status with high specificity and sensitivity. CMV serostatus was the only immune exposure information available for the cohort. Three of the identified cytomegalovirus-associated TCR beta chains were confirmed in vitro to be specific for cytomegalovirus antigens. A total of about 150 TCR beta chains were listed by the study as associated with cytomegalovirus. Because the 87-base-pair reads could not distinguish some IMGT-functional V segments, including TRBV6-2 and TRBV6-3, those segments were excluded. Linkage disequilibrium might explain the correlated functional status among segregating V segments, but an unknown experimental factor could not be ruled out. Presence/absence analyses assumed roughly uniform sequencing depth across donors, an assumption that may not hold. Most TCR sequences were seen in very few donors, while some public TCRs were found in many individuals. A cluster of highly shared sequence variants was judged likely to be a technical artifact of the sequencing pipeline.

The method behind the library was the immunoSEQ multiplex PCR assay. For the multiplex PCR, a mixture combining 60 forward primers for TCR Vbeta segments and 13 reverse primers for TCR Jbeta segments was used. A multiplex PCR assay on genomic DNA amplified the CDR3 region of rearranged TCR beta genes. The Illumina HiSeq System was used to sequence the amplified TCR beta libraries as 87-base-pair reads. The authors' analysis ran thus. Across the 500 to 700 repertoires, a later analysis counted 80 million or so unique TCR beta chains, roughly 11 million of which were shared by at least two donors. To remove PCR and sequencing errors, raw reads were error-corrected and collapsed into unique sequences using a nearest-neighbor algorithm that merged closely related sequences. Alignment of CDR3 sequences to IMGT reference sequences was used to assign V, D and J gene segments. Each retained sequence needed at least a six-nucleotide match to both a V gene segment and a J gene segment. A rearrangement counted as productive if the CDR3 had no stop codons and remained in frame with V and J, and every other rearrangement counted as non-productive. CDR3 was defined by IMGT convention, running from the second conserved V-encoded cysteine to the conserved J-encoded phenylalanine. The earlier analysis of some 550 of the donors excluded any sequence lacking an unambiguous match to a single V gene segment. An earlier analysis of several hundred of the donors called V segments functional above 56.7% productive rearrangements and segregating when the between-donor standard deviation exceeded 5%. A statistical classification framework was built for diagnosing cytomegalovirus status from the catalog of TCR beta chain sequences. In a later analysis, V and J genes were assigned by comparing TCR nucleotide sequences against IMGT/GENE-DB human TR gene sequences. A later analysis assigned CDR3 sequences and most-parsimonious VDJ recombination scenarios with the TCRdist pipeline. In a later analysis, each TCR beta chain was defined by its CDR3 amino acid sequence together with its V-gene family, and reads lacking a unique V-gene family were excluded. In a later analysis, around 650 highly shared, low-generation-probability nucleotide sequences were removed to address suspected cross-contamination and a sequencing artifact. In a later analysis, a clonal expansion index was calculated for each public chain from normalized within-repertoire ranks of inferred template counts. Generation probabilities in a later analysis came from a VDJ recombination model fitted to out-of-frame rearrangements, and those results were checked against IGoR. In a later analysis, TCR-TCR, TCR-HLA and TCR-CMV co-occurrence was scored with hypergeometric tests, and a repertoire-size bias correction was applied to TCR pairs. A later analysis estimated false discovery rates by permuting HLA or CMV assignments 20 times. A later analysis grouped co-occurring TCRs with DBSCAN, adding TCRdist sequence similarity when clustering within HLA-allele-positive subsets. Co-occurrence clustering excluded repertoires with fewer than 30,000 or more than 120,000 public chains, plus five with anomalous nucleotide sharing. TCRdb carries this immuneACCESS record with in-frame sequences only. Its versions omit some clonotypes, under half of them owing to an unresolved V gene in the studies checked, with the rest unexplained. For V, J and clone size, that table is used; D and trimming come from the DNA. The sample table holds fewer than 85,000 clones, of which more than 60% were seen once. The top ten clonotypes cover about 12% of the sample.

The cohort consisted of some 730 healthy bone marrow donors. Cohort members were all nominally healthy when sampled, although unrecorded immune exposures were likely present. The donor was CMV seropositive and belonged to the group of more than 250 seropositive cohort members. Each donor provided a peripheral blood sample, and peripheral blood mononuclear cells were used for TCR beta sequencing. The Qiagen DNeasy Blood Extraction Kit was used to extract genomic DNA from the blood cell samples. Concerning this clone itself: This clone's antigen is unknown. No much larger clone exists at a distance of one base, and base qualities are not known.

The cysteine opens and the phenylalanine closes a CDR3 of 17 amino acids. The entry retains the CDR3 DNA only, 51 bases that are in frame from base 1. From V the trimming removes 4 bases and from J it removes 1 base, while the gene matches leave 10 bases of the junction unaccounted for. CDR1 and CDR2 were assigned from the germline V gene as SGDLS and YYNGEE. The V and J segments used are TRBV9 and TRBJ2-1, with 8 junctional bases fitting TRBD2. The TCR originated in a male donor in good health and CMV-seropositive. Input material: PBMCs. CDR3 protein: CASSYYREGRSYNEQFF. Here is the DNA: TGTGCCAGCAGCTACTACCGGGAGGGCCGTTCCTACAATGAGCAGTTCTTC.